Reported below is one T cell receptor (beta chain). Evenly divided among several immunoSEQ plates was the genomic DNA of each subset. Each PCR replicate from the sorted subsets contained 200 to 250 ng DNA, which is tens of thousands of T cell genomes. The table came from immunoSEQ multiplex PCR; TCRdb's copy has only in-frame clones and leaves some out. Seen here are about 2.5 million clones, less than 95% observed once, and the top ten hold approximately 0.41%. Memory CD4+ cells were the fraction left after CD45RA+ naive selection. The data belong to a study of shared clonotypes between healthy human individuals. Trimming cost V 1 base and J 6 bases; bases outside gene matches: 13. The CDR3 is made up of 18 amino acids. Looked up from germline, CDR1 is MNHNS and CDR2 is SASEGT.

This rearrangement joins TRBV6-1 to TRBJ2-2, with TRBD2 matching over 8 bases. Sequencing was done on a sample of naive CD4+ T cells from PBMCs. The subset: CD45RA+ positively selected. The sequence derives from a man aged 18-30 years in good health. Some clones in this sample may be carry-over from other donors' samples. The DNA for the CDR3 is TGTGCCAGCAGTGAAGGGTTTTGGGAGCGGGAGTTCGCCGGGGAGCTGTTTTTT. Protein: CASSEGFWEREFAGELFF.